This T cell receptor beta chain was retrieved from a study of T cells in Graves' hyperthyroidism and ophthalmopathy. Germline CDR1 is SGHRS and CDR2 is YFSETQ. V lost 0 bases and J lost 3, with 3 bases in between. This CDR3 region has 12 residues. In the case of this clonotype: Its cognate antigen is unknown. Possible read error: a much larger clone is one base away. No conserved phenylalanine or tryptophan is present at the end of the CDR3, so a read error is the likely explanation.

RNA transcripts provided the source from which TCR beta CDR3 regions were amplified. An initial round of RT-PCR targeting the TCR CDR3 relied on the HTBI primer set. TCRdb reanalysed the multiplex PCR reads using MiXCR and keeps one entry per CDR3 protein. The table lists around 600,000 distinct CDR3 sequences, 40% to 55% of them singletons. Broader study findings: The model made its ophthalmopathy prediction, and onset followed a median approximately 6 months later.

The receptor's source is an adult man with Graves' disease, either hyperthyroidism or ophthalmopathy (not recorded which). The V and J genes are TRBV5-1 and TRBJ1-1; no definite D call. Sequenced material: peripheral blood or thyroid tissue (not recorded which). This CDR3 is CASSLVDTEAFS. The CDR3, as DNA: TGCGCCAGCAGCTTGGTAGACACTGAAGCTTTCTCT.